Sequencing of this T cell receptor (beta chain) was carried out in a study of T cell responses to AZD1222 COVID-19 vaccine. Study in general: Second-dose groups at about 4 or about 12 weeks were pooled. Study-level results: Spike-specific TCR breadth and depth were elevated following two AZD1222 doses. Clonal diversity was possibly underestimated; the donors were predominantly white British and more often female. Unmutated variant regions are reportedly targeted by nearly half of spike-specific TCRs.

Generated by immunoSEQ multiplex PCR, the TCRdb table keeps only in-frame clones and is missing some. This table holds approximately 100,000 clones, about 90% found once. The CDR3 is made up of 16 amino acids. Germline V gene sequence: CDR1 SGHVS, CDR2 FNYEAQ. Between the trimmed V and J ends, which lost 2 bases and 2 bases, there was a span of 14 bases. In the case of this clone: The antigen remains unidentified.

The sequencing used peripheral blood, collected on day 0 of AZD1222 vaccination. The chain combines TRBV7-6 with TRBJ2-3; maybe TRBD2 (7 bases). The receptor's source is an adult in good health. The CDR3 reads CASSLRGGVLTDTQYF. In DNA, the CDR3 is TGTGCCAGCAGCTTAAGAGGGGGGGTCCTCACAGATACGCAGTATTTT.